This T cell receptor beta chain was documented in a study of cytomegalovirus exposure and HLA in healthy donors. Study context: Approximately 81% of 350 to 400 genotyped donors fell in the Caucasian-associated ancestry cluster.

This CDR3 spans 14 amino acids. Germline V gene sequence: CDR1 SGHNT, CDR2 YYREEE (reference sequence). Trimming took 0 bases from V and 1 from J, leaving 6 bases between them. Primers included in the PCR were 60 Vbeta and 13 Jbeta primers. Only in-frame clones appear in the TCRdb table, and some are missing; sequencing was by immunoSEQ multiplex PCR. The sample yields about 120,000 clones, 80% seen once. The chain joins TRBV5-4 to TRBJ2-3, with D tentatively TRBD2 (6 bases). The receptor was isolated from a female donor in good health and CMV-seropositive. The sample taken for sequencing was PBMCs. DNA for the CDR3: TGTGCCAGCAGCTTGGAGCGGGGCACAGATACGCAGTATTTT. It encodes CASSLERGTDTQYF. The full variable domain, its missing parts supplied by reference TRBV5-4 and TRBJ2-3, is ETGVTQSPTHLIKTRGQQVTLRCSSQSGHNTVSWYQQALGQGPQFIFQYYREEENGRGNFPPRFSGLQFPNYSSELNVNALELDDSALYLCASSLERGTDTQYFGPGTRLTVL.